The rows below give T cell receptor beta chains drawn from one sample of a study of Graves' ophthalmopathy and Graves' hyperthyroidism. TCRdb re-called the multiplex PCR reads with MiXCR, one entry per CDR3 protein. The sample consists of hundreds of thousands of distinct CDR3 sequences, over 20% of them appearing once. The specimen sequenced was peripheral blood. The origin of the receptors is a young woman with stable Graves' hyperthyroidism. The CDR3 runs from the conserved cysteine through the conserved F or W. A D gene is named only where the DNA matches it firmly. The size entry is marked missing in some rows and otherwise reads once, few, many or a size class.

d_call	v_call	j_call	cdr3_length	clone_size	cdr3_nt	cdr3_aa
.	TRBV30	TRBJ2-7	13	many	TGTGCCTGGAGTGTAGGGACTTCCTACGAGCAGTACTTC	CAWSVGTSYEQYF
.	TRBV7-3	TRBJ1-2	14	.	TGTGCCAGCAGCTTAACCGCAGGGGACTATGGCTACACCTTC	CASSLTAGDYGYTF
.	TRBV28	TRBJ1-1	14	many	TGTGCCAGCAGGAGGGGGGGGATGAACACTGAAGCTTTCTTT	CASRRGGMNTEAFF
TRBD1	TRBV7-2	TRBJ2-5	15	few	TGTGCCAGCAGCCCCCGACAGGGTTCGGAGAGGACCCAGTACTTC	CASSPRQGSERTQYF
.	TRBV15	TRBJ1-2	13	once	TGTGCCACCAGCAGACAGGGACACTATGGCTACACCTTC	CATSRQGHYGYTF
.	TRBV7-2	TRBJ1-5	13	many	TGTGCCAGCAGCTTAATGGTAGATCAGCCCCAGCATTTT	CASSLMVDQPQHF
.	TRBV6-5	TRBJ1-2	13	.	TGTGCCAGCAGTTATTACGCCCTGGGGGGCTACACCTTC	CASSYYALGGYTF
TRBD1	TRBV30	TRBJ1-1	14	many	TGTGCCTGGGGCAGCCGACAGGGAGGGACTGAAGCTTTCTTT	CAWGSRQGGTEAFF
.	TRBV6-5	TRBJ1-6	14	.	TGTGCCAGCAGTTACGTCTTCTATAATTCACCCCTCCACTTT	CASSYVFYNSPLHF
.	TRBV7-7	TRBJ2-2	12	.	TGTGCCACTGTCGGCCAGACCGGGGAGCTGTTTTTT	CATVGQTGELFF
TRBD1	TRBV2	TRBJ1-5	15	many	TGTGCCAGCAGCCTCGACAGGGGGCAGAGACAGCCCCAGCATTTT	CASSLDRGQRQPQHF
.	TRBV20-1	TRBJ2-7	13	many	TGCAGTGCCCTCTACAGAAGCGGTTACGAGCAGTACTTC	CSALYRSGYEQYF
.	TRBV30	TRBJ1-1	12	.	TGTGCCTTGGGGGCGCGGGGGACTGAAGCTTTCTTT	CALGARGTEAFF
.	TRBV11-2	TRBJ2-5	12	many	TGTGCCAGCAGCCCGGGCCAAGGGACCCAGTACTTC	CASSPGQGTQYF
.	TRBV6-1	TRBJ1-2	13	many	TGTGCCAGCAGACTGACAGGTTCGGGTGGCTACACCTTC	CASRLTGSGGYTF
TRBD1	TRBV3-1	TRBJ1-1	13	.	TGTGCCAGCAGCCAAGGGGGGCCAGGGGGAGCTTTCTTT	CASSQGGPGGAFF
TRBD2	TRBV11-2	TRBJ2-7	15	many	TGTGCCAGCAGGTCAAGACTAGCGGGCACCGGCGAGCAGTACTTC	CASRSRLAGTGEQYF
.	TRBV29-1	TRBJ2-7	13	many	TGCAGCGTTGCCCCCCGAGCTTCCTACGAGCAGTACTTC	CSVAPRASYEQYF
.	TRBV7-2	TRBJ1-1	14	many	TGTGCCAGCAGCTTATTTGGAAAGGACACTGAAGCTTTCTTT	CASSLFGKDTEAFF
.	TRBV10-3	TRBJ2-7	12	many	TGTGCCATCAGTGACGGGTGGTACGAGCAGTACTTC	CAISDGWYEQYF
.	TRBV20-1	TRBJ1-5	14	many	TGCAGTGCTAGCAGGGGAGGACGCAATCAGCCCCAGCATTTT	CSASRGGRNQPQHF
.	TRBV20-1	TRBJ2-2	16	many	TGCAGTGCTAGAGATAGGCTCAGGCCAAACACCGGGGAGCTGTTTTTT	CSARDRLRPNTGELFF
.	TRBV15	TRBJ1-2	13	many	TGTGCCACCAGCAGAGATGCCCATTATGGCTACACCTTC	CATSRDAHYGYTF
.	TRBV20-1	TRBJ1-2	14	many	TGCAGTGCTAGTGGCGCAGTCCGCCACTATGGCTACACCTTC	CSASGAVRHYGYTF
TRBD1	TRBV6-1	TRBJ1-2	12	.	TGTGCCAGCTGGACAGGGCCAGGAGGCTACACCTTC	CASWTGPGGYTF
.	TRBV4-2	TRBJ2-5	12	many	TGTGCCAGCAGCCAAGATTGGGGGTCCCAGTACTTC	CASSQDWGSQYF
.	TRBV18	TRBJ2-7	14	many	TGTGCCAGCTCACCAGAAGTGAGTACCCGCGAGCAGTACTTC	CASSPEVSTREQYF
TRBD1	TRBV18	TRBJ1-3	15	many	TGTGCCAGCTCGCCCGGGACAGGGGCTGGAAACACCATATATTTT	CASSPGTGAGNTIYF